The 9 T cell receptor beta chains presented below share a single source sample, sequenced in a study of shared clonotypes between healthy human individuals. Terminally differentiated effector memory CD45RA+ cells were left out of the naive CD8 fraction, which was CD45RO-negative and positively selected for CCR7. Data came from immunoSEQ multiplex PCR; TCRdb stores just in-frame clones and leaves some out. The top ten hold more than 1.5% of the sample, which has around 2.1 million clones, approximately 94% seen once. The sequencing sample was made of naive CD8+ T cells from PBMCs. These receptors all stem from a man younger than 30 in good health. Some clones in this sample may be carry-over from other donors' samples.

This clone showed up just once. This chain links TRBV7-9 with TRBJ2-7, with 10 bases aligning to TRBD2. Germline V gene lookup returns CDR1 SEHNR and CDR2 FQNEAQ (reference sequence). This CDR3 comprises 15 residues. V lost 4 bases, J lost 3 bases, and 6 bases stayed unmatched. The CDR3 sequence is CASSSTSGMIYEQYF. CDR3 nucleotides: TGTGCCAGCAGCTCTACTAGCGGGATGATCTACGAGCAGTACTTC.

The chain has TRBV27 and TRBJ1-5, with TRBD1 matching 7 bases. After removal of 5 bases from V and 2 bases from J, the junction contained 3 bases not matched to a gene. Germline CDR1 is MNHEY and CDR2 is SMNVEV (reference sequence). The CDR3 totals 14 residues. The CDR3 reads CASSDRDGNQPQHF. In DNA, the CDR3 is TGTGCCAGCAGTGACAGGGATGGCAATCAGCCCCAGCATTTT.

This clone was picked up one time. The chain links TRBV6-5 to TRBJ2-2, with D perhaps TRBD2 (6 bases). This CDR3 comprises 15 residues. V gave up 2 bases and J gave up 4 bases, with 11 bases separating them. Looked up from germline, CDR1 is MNHEY and CDR2 is SVGAGI. The CDR3 nucleotides read TGTGCCAGCAGTTACGTTCAGGAGGGCACCGGGGAGCTGTTTTTT. It encodes CASSYVQEGTGELFF.

J is TRBJ2-7 and V is TRBV5-1, with 12 positions matching TRBD2. CDR1 and CDR2 (germline): SGHRS, YFSETQ. The length of the CDR3 is 15 residues. After removal of 5 bases from V and 5 bases from J, the junction contained 8 bases not matched to a gene. CDR3 DNA sequence: TGCGCCAGCAGGCCGACTAGCGGGAGTGGAAACGAGCAGTACTTC. Translated, it gives CASRPTSGSGNEQYF.

V gene TRBV6-6 combines with J gene TRBJ2-1; 8 bases agree with TRBD2. With 7 bases clipped from V and 6 bases from J, the junction kept 11 bases outside the gene matches. Germline loops: CDR1 MNHNY, CDR2 SVGAGI (reference sequence). This CDR3 spans 15 amino acids. CDR3 nucleotides: TGTGCCAGCATGGGACCGGGACTAGATCCCAATGAGCAGTTCTTC. Encoded protein: CASMGPGLDPNEQFF.

The chain is built from TRBV2 and TRBJ2-1; no clear D gene. CDR1 and CDR2 (germline): SNHLY, FYNNEI. CDR3 size: 14 residues. V lost 6 bases to trimming and J lost 9 bases, with 18 bases between them. The CDR3 here is CASSDTNLVGEQFF. Written as DNA, the CDR3 is TGTGCCAGCAGCGACACCAACCTCGTAGGTGAGCAGTTCTTC.

For this clone: Other nucleotide sequences in the sample specify the same CDR3. The rearrangement joins TRBV5-1 to TRBJ2-1; D is unresolved. CDR1 and CDR2 (germline): SGHRS, YFSETQ. Trimming left V 1 base short and J 4 bases short, with 6 bases between. CDR3 length: 13 residues. The CDR3 sequence: CASSLYSYNEQFF. CDR3 bases: TGCGCCAGCAGCTTGTACAGTTACAATGAGCAGTTCTTC.

This sequence joins TRBV7-9 and TRBJ1-1; 8 positions match TRBD1. CDR1 and CDR2 from the germline V gene are SEHNR and FQNEAQ (reference sequence). The CDR3 spans 15 residues. Trimming cost V 3 bases and J 4 bases; bases outside gene matches: 7. The CDR3 coding sequence is TGTGCCAGCAGCTTCCCCCCGGACAGGGCCACTGAAGCTTTCTTT. Translation: CASSFPPDRATEAFF.

V and J are TRBV4-1 and TRBJ2-5; no definite D call. Trimming cost V 1 base and J 1 base, with 10 bases left between them. The CDR3 extends over 15 amino acids. Germline V gene data show CDR1 as MGHRA and CDR2 as YSYEKL. The CDR3 is CASSQVQKLQETQYF. CDR3 bases: TGCGCCAGCAGCCAAGTGCAGAAACTCCAAGAGACCCAGTACTTC.